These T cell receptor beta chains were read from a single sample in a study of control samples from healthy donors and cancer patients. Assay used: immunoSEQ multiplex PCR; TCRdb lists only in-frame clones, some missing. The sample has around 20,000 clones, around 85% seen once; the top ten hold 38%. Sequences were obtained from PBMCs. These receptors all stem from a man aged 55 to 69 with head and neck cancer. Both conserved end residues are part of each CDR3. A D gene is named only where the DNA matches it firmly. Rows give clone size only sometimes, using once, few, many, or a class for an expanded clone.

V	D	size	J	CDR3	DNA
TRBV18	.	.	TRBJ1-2	CASSPPGSGEGYTF	TGTGCCAGCTCACCACCCGGATCAGGGGAGGGCTACACCTTC
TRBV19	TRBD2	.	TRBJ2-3	CASSIVKSWEGADTQYF	TGTGCCAGTAGTATAGTCAAGAGCTGGGAGGGTGCAGATACGCAGTATTTT
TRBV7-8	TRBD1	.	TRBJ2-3	CASSQDRGLRTDTQYF	TGTGCCAGCAGCCAGGACAGGGGGCTGAGAACAGATACGCAGTATTTT
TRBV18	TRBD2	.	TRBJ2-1	CASSPGLVAGGDEQFF	TGTGCCAGCTCACCGGGGCTGGTAGCGGGAGGAGATGAGCAGTTCTTC
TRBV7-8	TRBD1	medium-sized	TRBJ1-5	CASSSGQVNQPQHF	TGTGCCAGCAGCTCGGGACAGGTCAATCAGCCCCAGCATTTT
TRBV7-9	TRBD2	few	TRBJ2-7	CASSDTSGSYEQYF	TGTGCCAGCAGCGATACTAGCGGATCCTACGAGCAGTACTTC
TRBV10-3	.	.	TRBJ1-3	CAIRGVTGNTIYF	TGTGCCATTCGAGGGGTTACTGGAAACACCATATATTTT
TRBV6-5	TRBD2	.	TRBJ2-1	CASSFTGGSYNEQFF	TGTGCCAGCAGTTTCACGGGGGGATCCTACAATGAGCAGTTCTTC
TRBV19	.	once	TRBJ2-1	CASSIDNEQFF	TGTGCCAGTAGTATTGACAATGAGCAGTTCTTC
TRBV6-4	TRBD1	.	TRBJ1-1	CASSDQGENTEAFF	TGTGCCAGCAGTGACCAGGGGGAAAACACTGAAGCTTTCTTT
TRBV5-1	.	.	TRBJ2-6	CASRSSGTSGANVLTF	TGCGCCAGCAGGTCCTCGGGTACCTCTGGGGCCAACGTCCTGACTTTC
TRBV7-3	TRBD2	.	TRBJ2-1	CASKQTSGSDEQFF	TGTGCCAGCAAGCAAACTAGCGGGAGCGATGAGCAGTTCTTC
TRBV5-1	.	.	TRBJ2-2	CASSLVGGTGELFF	TGCGCCAGCAGCTTGGTTGGGGGCACCGGGGAGCTGTTTTTT
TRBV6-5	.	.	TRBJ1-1	CASSRNLNTEAFF	TGTGCCAGCAGCCGAAACCTGAACACTGAAGCTTTCTTT
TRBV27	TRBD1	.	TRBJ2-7	CASSLTRQGGGGEQYF	TGTGCCAGCAGTTTAACAAGACAGGGGGGGGGAGGGGAGCAGTACTTC
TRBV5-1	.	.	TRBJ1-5	CASSQWGDSNQPQHF	TGCGCCAGCAGCCAGTGGGGAGATAGCAATCAGCCCCAGCATTTT
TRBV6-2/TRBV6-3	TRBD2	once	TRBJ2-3	CASSPGTSVDTQYF	TGTGCCAGCAGTCCCGGGACTAGCGTTGATACGCAGTATTTT
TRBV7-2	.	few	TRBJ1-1	CASREWGTEAFF	TGTGCCAGCAGAGAGTGGGGCACTGAAGCTTTCTTT
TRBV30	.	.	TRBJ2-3	CAWSAGGTEDTQYF	TGTGCCTGGAGTGCAGGAGGGACGGAGGATACGCAGTATTTT
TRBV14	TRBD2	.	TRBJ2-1	CASSRGAGRTDNEQFF	TGTGCCAGCAGCCGCGGAGCGGGGCGGACTGACAATGAGCAGTTCTTC
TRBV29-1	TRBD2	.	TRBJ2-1	CSVAPSGTSGNEQFF	TGCAGCGTTGCCCCTTCCGGGACTAGCGGCAATGAGCAGTTCTTC
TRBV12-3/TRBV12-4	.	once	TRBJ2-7	CASSSQGYEQYF	TGTGCCAGCAGTTCCCAGGGCTACGAGCAGTACTTC
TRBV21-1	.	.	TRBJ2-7	CASSKKDGSSAGYEQYF	TGTGCCAGCAGCAAAAAAGACGGGAGTAGCGCGGGTTACGAGCAGTACTTC
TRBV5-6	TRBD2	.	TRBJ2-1	CASSRLAEGGSYNEQFF	TGTGCCAGCAGCAGACTAGCGGAAGGGGGGTCCTACAATGAGCAGTTCTTC
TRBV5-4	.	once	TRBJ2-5	CASRVGVGAQETQYF	TGTGCCAGCAGGGTGGGGGTAGGGGCCCAAGAGACCCAGTACTTC
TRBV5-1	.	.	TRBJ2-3	CASSLERSRETQYF	TGCGCCAGCAGCTTGGAGCGGTCGAGAGAAACGCAGTATTTT
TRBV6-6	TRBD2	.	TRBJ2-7	CASSNLGGGYEQYF	TGTGCCAGCAGCAACCTGGGCGGGGGGTACGAGCAGTACTTC
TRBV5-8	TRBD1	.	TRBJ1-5	CASRPGQGIPNQPQHF	TGTGCCAGCAGACCGGGACAGGGAATACCCAATCAGCCCCAGCATTTT
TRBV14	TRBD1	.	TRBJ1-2	CASSHTSRQGYGYTF	TGTGCCAGCAGCCATACCAGCCGACAGGGCTATGGCTACACCTTC
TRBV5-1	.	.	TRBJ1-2	CASSFAGNTYGYTF	TGCGCCAGCAGTTTTGCAGGGAACACCTATGGCTACACCTTC
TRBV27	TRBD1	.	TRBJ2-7	CASGWTGVVQQYF	TGTGCCAGCGGATGGACAGGGGTGGTTCAGCAGTACTTC
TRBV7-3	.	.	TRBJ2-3	CASAPGATTDTQYF	TGTGCCAGCGCCCCCGGGGCGACCACAGATACGCAGTATTTT
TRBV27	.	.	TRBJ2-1	CASSPIVRAGNEQFF	TGTGCCAGCAGCCCCATAGTTCGGGCTGGCAATGAGCAGTTCTTC
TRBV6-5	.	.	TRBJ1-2	CASSPGSSRNYGYTF	TGTGCCAGCAGTCCCGGGTCCTCACGAAACTATGGCTACACCTTC
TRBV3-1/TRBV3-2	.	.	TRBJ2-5	CASSRSEYYKTQYF	TGTGCCAGCAGCCGAAGTGAGTATTACAAGACCCAGTACTTC
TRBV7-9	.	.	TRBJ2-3	CASSLADTQYF	TGTGCCAGCAGCTTAGCAGATACGCAGTATTTT
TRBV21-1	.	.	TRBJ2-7	CASIRGGPGNEQYF	TGTGCCAGCATTCGAGGGGGTCCGGGGAACGAGCAGTACTTC
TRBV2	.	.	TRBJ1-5	CASSEEWSGGQPQHF	TGTGCCAGCAGTGAAGAGTGGTCAGGCGGTCAGCCCCAGCATTTT
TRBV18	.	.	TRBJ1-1	CASSAGSSGNTEAFF	TGTGCCAGCTCAGCGGGTTCTTCAGGGAACACTGAAGCTTTCTTT
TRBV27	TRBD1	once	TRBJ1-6	CASSVGQGDPFGYNSPLHF	TGTGCCAGCAGCGTAGGACAGGGGGACCCCTTCGGGTATAATTCACCCCTCCACTTT
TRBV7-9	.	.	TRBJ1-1	CASSFPGNTEAFF	TGTGCCAGCAGCTTTCCCGGGAACACTGAAGCTTTCTTT
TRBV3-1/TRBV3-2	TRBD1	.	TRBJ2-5	CASSQAGTEETQYF	TGTGCCAGCAGCCAAGCCGGGACAGAAGAGACCCAGTACTTC
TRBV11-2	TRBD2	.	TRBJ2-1	CASSPRGAGGYNEQFF	TGTGCCAGCAGCCCCCGGGGGGCGGGAGGGTACAATGAGCAGTTCTTC
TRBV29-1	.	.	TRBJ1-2	CSVVHSSLYGYTF	TGCAGCGTTGTCCACAGTTCCCTCTATGGCTACACCTTC
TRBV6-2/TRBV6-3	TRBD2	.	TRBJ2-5	CASSALLHSGREGETQYF	TGTGCCAGCAGCGCCCTCCTTCATAGCGGGAGGGAGGGGGAGACCCAGTACTTC
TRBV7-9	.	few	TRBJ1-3	CASSLHGSAGNTIYF	TGTGCCAGCAGCTTACACGGGTCGGCTGGAAACACCATATATTTT
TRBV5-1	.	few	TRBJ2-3	CASSLVPESTDTQYF	TGCGCCAGCAGCTTGGTCCCAGAAAGCACAGATACGCAGTATTTT
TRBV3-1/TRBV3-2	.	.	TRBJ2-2	CASSQDPGPYTGELFF	TGTGCCAGCAGCCAAGATCCGGGACCCTACACCGGGGAGCTGTTTTTT
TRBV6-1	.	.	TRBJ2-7	CASSEARGNFYEQYF	TGTGCCAGCAGTGAAGCGCGGGGCAATTTCTACGAGCAGTACTTC
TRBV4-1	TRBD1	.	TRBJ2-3	CASSQDPTGGTDTQYF	TGCGCCAGCAGCCAAGACCCGACAGGGGGCACAGATACGCAGTATTTT
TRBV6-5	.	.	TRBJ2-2	CATYKDRLGTGELFF	TGTGCCACTTATAAGGACAGACTAGGAACCGGGGAGCTGTTTTTT
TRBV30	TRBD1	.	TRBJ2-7	CAWATGNSYEQYF	TGTGCCTGGGCGACAGGGAATTCCTACGAGCAGTACTTC
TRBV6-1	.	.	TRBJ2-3	CASSEAGQSTDTQYF	TGTGCCAGCAGTGAAGCGGGGCAGAGCACAGATACGCAGTATTTT